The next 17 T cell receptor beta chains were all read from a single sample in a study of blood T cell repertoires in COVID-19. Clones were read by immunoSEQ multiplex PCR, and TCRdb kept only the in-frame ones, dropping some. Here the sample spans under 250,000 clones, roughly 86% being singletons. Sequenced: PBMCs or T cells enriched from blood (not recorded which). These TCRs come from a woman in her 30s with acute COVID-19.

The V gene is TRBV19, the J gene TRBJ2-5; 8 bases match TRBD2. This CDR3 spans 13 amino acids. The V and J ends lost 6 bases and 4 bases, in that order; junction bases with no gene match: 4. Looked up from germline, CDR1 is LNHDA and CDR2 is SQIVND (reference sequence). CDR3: CASSGGGLETQYF. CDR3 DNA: TGTGCCAGTAGCGGCGGGGGGTTAGAGACCCAGTACTTC.

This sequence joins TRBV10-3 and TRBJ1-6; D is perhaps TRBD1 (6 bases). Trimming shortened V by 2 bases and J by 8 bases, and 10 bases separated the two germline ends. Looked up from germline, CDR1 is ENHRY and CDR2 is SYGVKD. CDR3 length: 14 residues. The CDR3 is CAISEGGKDSPLHF. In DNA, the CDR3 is TGTGCCATCAGTGAGGGGGGCAAGGATTCACCCCTCCACTTT.

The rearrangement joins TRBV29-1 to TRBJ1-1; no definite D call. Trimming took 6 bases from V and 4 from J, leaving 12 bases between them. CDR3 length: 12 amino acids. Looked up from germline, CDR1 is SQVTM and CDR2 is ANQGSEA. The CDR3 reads CSVLTGSTEAFF. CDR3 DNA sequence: TGCAGCGTACTGACCGGGAGCACTGAAGCTTTCTTT.

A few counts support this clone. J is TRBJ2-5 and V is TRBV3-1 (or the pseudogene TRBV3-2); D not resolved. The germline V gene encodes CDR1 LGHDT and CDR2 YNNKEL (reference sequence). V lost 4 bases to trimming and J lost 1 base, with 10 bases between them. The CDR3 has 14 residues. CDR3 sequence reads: CASSLGSSQETQYF. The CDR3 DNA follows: TGTGCCAGCAGCCTCGGATCTAGCCAAGAGACCCAGTACTTC.

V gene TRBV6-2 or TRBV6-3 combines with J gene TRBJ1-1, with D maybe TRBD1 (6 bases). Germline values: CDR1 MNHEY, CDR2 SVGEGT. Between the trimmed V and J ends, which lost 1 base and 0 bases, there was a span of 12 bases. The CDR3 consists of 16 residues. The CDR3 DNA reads TGTGCCAGCAGTTACTGGGCAGGGGACATGAACACTGAAGCTTTCTTT. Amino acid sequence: CASSYWAGDMNTEAFF.

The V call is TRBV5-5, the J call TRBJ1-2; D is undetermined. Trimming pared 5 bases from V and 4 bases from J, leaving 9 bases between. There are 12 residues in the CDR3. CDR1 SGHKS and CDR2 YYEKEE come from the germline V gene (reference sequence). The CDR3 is CASRAGIYGYTF. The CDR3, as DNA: TGTGCCAGCAGAGCCGGGATCTATGGCTACACCTTC.

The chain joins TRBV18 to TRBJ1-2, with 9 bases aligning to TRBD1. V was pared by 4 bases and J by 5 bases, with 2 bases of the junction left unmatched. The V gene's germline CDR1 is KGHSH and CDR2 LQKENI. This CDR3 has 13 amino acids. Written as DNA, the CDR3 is TGTGCCAGCTCACTTGGACAGGGGTATGGCTACACCTTC. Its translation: CASSLGQGYGYTF.

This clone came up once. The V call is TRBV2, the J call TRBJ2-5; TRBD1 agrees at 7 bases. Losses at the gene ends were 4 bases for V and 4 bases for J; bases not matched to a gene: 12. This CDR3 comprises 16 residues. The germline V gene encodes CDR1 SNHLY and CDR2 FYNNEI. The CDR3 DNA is TGTGCCAGCAGTGGACCGACAGGGCAAGGGGGAGAGACCCAGTACTTC. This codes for CASSGPTGQGGETQYF. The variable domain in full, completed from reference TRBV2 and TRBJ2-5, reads EPEVTQTPSHQVTQMGQEVILRCVPISNHLYFYWYRQILGQKVEFLVSFYNNEISEKSEIFDDQFSVERPDGSNFTLKIRSTKLEDSAMYFCASSGPTGQGGETQYFGPGTRLLVL.

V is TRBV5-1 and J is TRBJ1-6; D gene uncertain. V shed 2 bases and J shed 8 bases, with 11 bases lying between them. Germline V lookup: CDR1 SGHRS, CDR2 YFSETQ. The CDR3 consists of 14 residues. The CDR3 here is CASSLDPGDSPLHF. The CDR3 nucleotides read TGCGCCAGCAGCTTAGACCCCGGGGATTCACCCCTCCACTTT.

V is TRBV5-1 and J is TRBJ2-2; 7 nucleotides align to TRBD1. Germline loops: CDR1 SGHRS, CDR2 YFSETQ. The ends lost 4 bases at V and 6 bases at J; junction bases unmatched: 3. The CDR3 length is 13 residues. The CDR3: CASSRDSPGELFF. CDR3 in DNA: TGCGCCAGCAGCCGGGACAGTCCCGGGGAGCTGTTTTTT. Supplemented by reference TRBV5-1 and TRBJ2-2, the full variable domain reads KAGVTQTPRYLIKTRGQQVTLSCSPISGHRSVSWYQQTPGQGLQFLFEYFSETQRNKGNFPGRFSGRQFSNSRSEMNVSTLELGDSALYLCASSRDSPGELFFGEGSRLTVL.

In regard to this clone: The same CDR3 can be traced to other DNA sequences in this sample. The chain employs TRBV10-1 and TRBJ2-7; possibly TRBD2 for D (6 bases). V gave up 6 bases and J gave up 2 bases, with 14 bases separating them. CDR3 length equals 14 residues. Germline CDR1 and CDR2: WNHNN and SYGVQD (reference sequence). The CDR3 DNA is TGCGCCAGCAGCGAAAGTACGGGGGCCTACGAGCAGTACTTC. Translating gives CASSESTGAYEQYF.

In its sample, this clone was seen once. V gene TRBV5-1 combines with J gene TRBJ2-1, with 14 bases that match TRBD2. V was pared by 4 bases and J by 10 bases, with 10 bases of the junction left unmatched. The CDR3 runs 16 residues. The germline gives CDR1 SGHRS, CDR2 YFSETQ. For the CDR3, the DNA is TGCGCCAGCAGCCTCGGGACTAGCGGGGGTCGCGAGGAGCAGTTCTTC. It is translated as CASSLGTSGGREEQFF.

CDR3 in DNA: TGTGCCACCAGCAGAGATCTCGGAGGCTATGGCTACACCTTC. Translating it yields CATSRDLGGYGYTF. This chain joins TRBV15 and TRBJ1-2; D is unresolved. The germline V gene encodes CDR1 LNHNV and CDR2 YYDKDF (reference sequence). This CDR3 has 14 amino acids. V was cut by 0 bases and J by 4 bases, with 9 bases left in between.

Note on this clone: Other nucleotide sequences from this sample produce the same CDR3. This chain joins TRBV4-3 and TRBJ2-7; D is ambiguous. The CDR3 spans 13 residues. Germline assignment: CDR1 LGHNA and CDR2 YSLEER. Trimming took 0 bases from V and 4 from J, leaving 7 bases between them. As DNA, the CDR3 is TGCGCCAGCAGCCAAGATCACTCGTACGAGCAGTACTTC. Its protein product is CASSQDHSYEQYF.

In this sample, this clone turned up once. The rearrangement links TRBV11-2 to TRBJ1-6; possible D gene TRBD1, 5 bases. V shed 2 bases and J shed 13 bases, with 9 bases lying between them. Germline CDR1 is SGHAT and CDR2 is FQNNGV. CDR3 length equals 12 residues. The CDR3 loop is CASSLQGTPLHF. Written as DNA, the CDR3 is TGTGCCAGCAGCTTACAGGGTACTCCCCTCCACTTT.

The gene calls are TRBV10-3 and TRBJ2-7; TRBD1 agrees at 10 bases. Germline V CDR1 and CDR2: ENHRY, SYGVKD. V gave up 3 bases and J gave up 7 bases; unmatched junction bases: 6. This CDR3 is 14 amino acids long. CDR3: CAISEKGQGKEQYF. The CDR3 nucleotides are TGTGCCATCAGTGAAAAGGGACAGGGGAAGGAGCAGTACTTC.

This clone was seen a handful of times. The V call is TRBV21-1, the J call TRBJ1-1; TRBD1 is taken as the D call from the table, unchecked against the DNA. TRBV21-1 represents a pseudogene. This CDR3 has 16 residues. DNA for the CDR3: TGTGCCAGCAGCAAAGAAACGGACAGGGAGAACACTGAAGCTTTCTTT. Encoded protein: CASSKETDRENTEAFF.